This T cell receptor (beta chain) originates from a study of blood T cell repertoires in COVID-19. The CDR3 length is 15 residues. Per the germline V gene, CDR1 is KGHSY and CDR2 is FQNENV. V lost 0 bases, J lost 3 bases, and 6 bases lay in between. Sequenced by immunoSEQ multiplex PCR; TCRdb stores in-frame clones only, minus some. The sample lists 300,000 to 350,000 clones, around 90% occurring once. This clonotype was sampled from a man aged 18 to 30 with active or convalescent COVID-19. Sequenced: peripheral blood. The chain recombines TRBV16 with TRBJ1-6; D is unclear. The CDR3 protein is CASSQSRGYNSPLHF. CDR3 sequence (DNA): TGTGCCAGCAGCCAATCTCGCGGCTATAATTCACCCCTCCACTTT.